The clone carrying this T cell receptor beta chain was detected only a few times. These data come from a study of graft-versus-host responses after intestinal transplantation. Study context: In this cohort, recipients had multivisceral, liver-intestinal, or isolated intestinal transplants. The recipients all started with anti-thymocyte globulin induction and then took tacrolimus and steroids for approximately 3 years. General study points: The presence of high graft-versus-host to host-versus-graft clonal ratios in allografts characterized patients with graft-donor T cell macrochimerism.

Plating of roughly 200,000 CFSE-labeled responder cells was done together with roughly 200,000 irradiated, violet-dye-labeled stimulator cells. The responders that had proliferated, CFSE-low CD3+CD4+ and CD3+CD8+ cells, were sorted after the reaction. Measured with immunoSEQ multiplex PCR; TCRdb has only the in-frame clones, and not every one. The sample contains 20,000 to 25,000 clones, 30% to 40% of which appear only once. Germline V gene lookup returns CDR1 SGHRS and CDR2 YFSETQ. This CDR3 comprises 15 residues. Trimming removed 6 bases at V and 1 base at J, with 14 bases between. This specimen was alloreactive CD8+ T cells from a mixed lymphocyte reaction culture, taken before intestinal transplant. Subset reported: CFSE-low proliferating T cells sorted from roughly six-day pre-transplant mixed lymphocyte reaction (GvH or HvG direction). The TCR comes from a human patient who received an intestinal transplant. This chain links TRBV5-1 with TRBJ2-1, with D hard to call. CDR3 region: CASTDMPESYNEQFF. The CDR3, as DNA: TGCGCCAGCACCGATATGCCCGAGTCCTACAATGAGCAGTTCTTC.